This T cell receptor beta chain was documented in a study of glioma-infiltrating T cells. Study results and limitations: Very few CDR3 sequences were shared between tissue and blood. Above-expected tissue-blood divergence occurred in all gliomas, most in low-grade ones.

Using RNA template, CDR3s of TCR alpha and beta were amplified with iRepertoire arm-PCR. TCRdb re-called the multiplex PCR reads through MiXCR, storing one row per CDR3 protein. This table holds 90,000 to 110,000 distinct CDR3 sequences, less than 30% found once. Notes on this clonotype: Its matching antigen is unknown. The junction and the germline gene differ at one end; a read error may be behind it.

The CDR3 covers 14 residues. The germline V gene encodes CDR1 SGHRS and CDR2 YFSETQ. Sequencing input: glioma tissue, nonneoplastic brain tissue, or PBMCs (not recorded which). This receptor was obtained from a human donor with low-grade glioma or glioblastoma, undergoing nonglioma brain surgery, or in good health (not recorded which). The chain carries TRBV5-1 and TRBJ2-5; D is unclear. The CDR3 is CASSLAQQREIQYF. CDR3 nucleotides: TGCGCCAGCAGCTTGGCCCAACAGAGAGAGATCCAGTACTTC.